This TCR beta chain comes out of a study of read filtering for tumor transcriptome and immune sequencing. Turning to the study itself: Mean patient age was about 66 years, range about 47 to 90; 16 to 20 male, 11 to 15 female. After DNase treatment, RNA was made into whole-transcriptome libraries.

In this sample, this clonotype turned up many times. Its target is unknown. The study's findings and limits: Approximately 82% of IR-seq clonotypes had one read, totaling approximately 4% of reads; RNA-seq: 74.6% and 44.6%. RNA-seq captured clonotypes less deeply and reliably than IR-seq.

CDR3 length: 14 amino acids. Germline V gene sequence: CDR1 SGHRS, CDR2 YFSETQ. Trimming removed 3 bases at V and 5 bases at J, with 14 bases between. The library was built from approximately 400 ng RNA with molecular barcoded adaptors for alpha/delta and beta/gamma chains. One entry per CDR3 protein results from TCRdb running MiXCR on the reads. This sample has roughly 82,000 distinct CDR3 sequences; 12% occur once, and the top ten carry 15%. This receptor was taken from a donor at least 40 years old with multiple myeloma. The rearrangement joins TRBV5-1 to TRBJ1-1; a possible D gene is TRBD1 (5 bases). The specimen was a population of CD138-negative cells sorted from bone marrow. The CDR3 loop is CASSSGSEGTEAFF. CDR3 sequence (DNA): TGCGCCAGCAGCTCGGGTTCGGAGGGGACTGAAGCTTTCTTT.